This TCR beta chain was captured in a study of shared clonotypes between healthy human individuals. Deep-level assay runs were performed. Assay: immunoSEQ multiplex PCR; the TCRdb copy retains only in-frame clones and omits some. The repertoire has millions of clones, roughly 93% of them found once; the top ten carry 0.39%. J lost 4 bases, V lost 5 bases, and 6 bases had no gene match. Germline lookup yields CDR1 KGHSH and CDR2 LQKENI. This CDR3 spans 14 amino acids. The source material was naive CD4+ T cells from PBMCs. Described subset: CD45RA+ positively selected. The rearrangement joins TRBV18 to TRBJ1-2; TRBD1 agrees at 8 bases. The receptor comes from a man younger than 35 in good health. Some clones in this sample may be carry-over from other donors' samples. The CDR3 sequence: CASSLDRDSYGYTF. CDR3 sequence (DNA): TGTGCCAGCTCATTGGACAGGGACAGCTATGGCTACACCTTC. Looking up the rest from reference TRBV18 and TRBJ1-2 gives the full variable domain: NAGVMQNPRHLVRRRGQEARLRCSPMKGHSHVYWYRQLPEEGLKFMVYLQKENIIDESGMPKERFSAEFPKEGPSILRIQQVVRGDSAAYFCASSLDRDSYGYTFGSGTRLTVV.